This T cell receptor beta chain was identified during a study of radiation and T cells in renal cell carcinoma. The method was immunoSEQ multiplex PCR; TCRdb's version includes in-frame clones alone and lacks a portion of them. Of 150,000 or so clones in the sample, 88% were seen once. General study results and limits: Without pretreatment biopsies, baseline tumor clonotype presence was undetermined. In blood, top tumor clones expanded by 2 weeks, shrinking by 4.

In the case of this clone: The antigen is not known.

The time point is: baseline pretreatment blood. Treatment meaning: 15 Gy SBRT to primary tumor, nephrectomy 4 weeks later. This renal cell carcinoma was of the clear cell type. This specimen was blood, taken from a patient whose treatment included radiotherapy and nephrectomy. The TCR was taken from a woman between 70 and 85 years old with renal cell carcinoma.

This CDR3 is CASSSSDSYEQYF. CDR3 sequence (DNA): TGTGCCAGCAGCTCCAGTGACTCCTACGAGCAGTACTTC. The rearrangement links TRBV6-6 to TRBJ2-7; no definite D call. Trimming removed 6 bases at V and 0 bases at J, with 9 bases between. The germline gives CDR1 MNHNY, CDR2 SVGAGI (reference sequence). The CDR3 extends over 13 amino acids.